The entry below describes one TCR beta chain. Its antigen is currently unknown. These data belong to a study of beta chain features in type 1 diabetes. Overall study results and limits: A greater similarity of naive, central memory and Treg TCRB repertoires was seen among patients than among healthy donors.

TCRB transcripts that were expressed got sequenced, as all of the isolated RNA had been reverse transcribed. Sequenced by immunoSEQ multiplex PCR; TCRdb stores in-frame clones only, minus some. The table lists around 400,000 clones, around 15% of them singletons. V lost 2 bases and J lost 6, with 6 bases in between. CDR1 SGHAT and CDR2 FQNNGV come from the germline V gene. This CDR3 has 12 residues. Heparinised blood was drawn once per donor, averaging around 120 mL. Sample: naive CD4+ T cells from blood. V is TRBV11-2 and J is TRBJ2-3; D unclear. This clonotype was obtained from a woman younger than 35 in good health. The CDR3 DNA reads TGTGCCAGCAGCTTATGGCGGGATACGCAGTATTTT. Its protein product is CASSLWRDTQYF.